This T cell receptor beta chain was sequenced during a study of cytomegalovirus exposure and HLA in healthy donors (dated by TCRdb to between 2016 and 2019). Notes on the research overall: An earlier analysis of a few hundred of the donors reported approximately 300 Gb of sequence data and 95 million to 120 million unique TCR beta sequences obtained from about 170 million T cells. An early release covering 500 to 750 HLA-typed donors comprised about 290 gigabases of sequencing data and tens of millions of unique TCR sequences. The genetic ancestry cluster associated with self-reported Caucasian donors included roughly 84% of the roughly 380 genotyped donors. The study aimed to test whether cataloging public T cell receptors could reveal signatures of past pathogen exposure. The T cell repertoires of some 670 subjects were profiled by immunosequencing and related to cytomegalovirus serostatus. Besides the first cohort of around 700 subjects, a separate validation cohort made up of around 120 different subjects was used. High-throughput TCR immunosequencing, statistical association of individual TCRs with disease status, and machine learning were combined to predict cytomegalovirus infection status. To study patterns of TCR occurrence, a later analysis re-analyzed previously published TCR beta repertoires from 650 to 750 donors and added high-resolution HLA genotyping. Rather than drawing on any new phenotypic data, the later analysis identified candidate immune exposures from TCR beta sequences and the way those sequences occurred across donors. In an earlier analysis of several hundred of the donors, high-throughput TCR beta sequencing was used to judge whether each TCR beta V gene segment behaved as functional or pseudogenic. Donor age, sex, ethnicity and CMV serostatus were compiled alongside the repertoire data. A later genetic analysis used genome-wide SNP genotypes for about 55% of the 666 donors, treating that subset as a discovery cohort. All discovery cohort repertoires had been generated using a single sequencing platform. Class I and class II HLA loci were covered by the typing at four-digit resolution. The number of typed donors differed by locus: about 620-630 for A, B, C, DRB1 and DQB1; about 520 for DQA1; around 610 for DPA1; and roughly 470 for DPB1. Because of strong linkage in the cohort, a few DR-DQ haplotypes were treated as single units for association and clustering. Among 300 to 450 genotyped donors of the cohort, an average of roughly 240,000 unique TCR beta nucleotide sequences were sequenced per donor, roughly 18% of them non-productive. Points the paper makes about the study in general: In a later analysis, the rate of TCR association differed among HLA loci, with DRB1 alleles having the most associated TCRs and HLA-C alleles having the fewest. In a later genetic analysis, a missense DCLRE1C variant was associated with V-gene and J-gene trimming of TCR beta chains, and the association was replicated in an independent cohort. According to the authors, the approach could potentially be generalized to other disease states and immunological phenotypes. While some public TCRs were present in many individuals, most TCR sequences turned up only very rarely across donors. Approximately 16 rarely observed V segments, including chromosome 9 orphons, were excluded from the earlier analysis of several hundred of the donors because counts were too low. The presence/absence analyses assumed that sequencing depth was roughly uniform across donors, and that assumption may not be true. At a false discovery rate of 0.05, a later analysis linked under 20,000 TCR beta sequences to specific HLA alleles. A later analysis reported that several top co-occurrence clusters appeared linked to parvovirus B19, influenza, CMV and Epstein-Barr virus. The classifier was reported to diagnose cytomegalovirus status with high specificity and sensitivity in both the original cohort and the validation cohort. A later genetic analysis reported fewer N-insertions in productive TCRs among donors in an Asian-associated ancestry cluster than the roughly 700-donor mean. Assigning TCR associations to individual alleles was difficult when HLA alleles, especially DR and DQ, strongly co-occurred. In an earlier analysis of 587 of the donors, most TCR beta V segments appeared in productive rearrangements about 87% or about 30% of the time, broadly matching IMGT annotations. A further reported finding was that TCR beta sequences accurately predicted the HLA-A and HLA-B alleles for most subjects in the first cohort. The study listed 150 to 200 TCR beta chains as associated with cytomegalovirus. For the cohort, immune exposure information was limited to CMV serostatus. In vitro tests confirmed that a few of the cytomegalovirus-associated TCR beta chains recognize cytomegalovirus antigens. The 87-base-pair reads could not distinguish some IMGT-functional V segments, including TRBV6-2 and TRBV6-3, so those segments were excluded. HLA typing was unavailable for some donors at each locus, so association tests used only the typed subset. Linkage disequilibrium might explain the correlated functional status among segregating V segments, but an unknown experimental factor could not be excluded. A cluster of highly shared sequence variants was judged likely to be a technical artifact of the sequencing pipeline. A later analysis found that HLA-associated TCR beta chains were more clonally expanded and had lower generation probabilities than equally common non-associated chains. According to a later analysis, most CMV-associated TCR beta chains appeared to be HLA-restricted, and the HLA associations seemed to be driven largely by CMV exposure. Only TCR beta chains were sequenced in this cohort, and the absence of alpha or paired-chain data limited detectable features.

The cohort consisted of hundreds of healthy bone marrow donors. At the time of sampling, all cohort members were nominally healthy, though unrecorded immune exposures were likely present. The donor was CMV seronegative and belonged to the group of approximately 320 seronegative cohort members. A peripheral blood sample was provided by each donor, and peripheral blood mononuclear cells were used for TCR beta sequencing. Genomic DNA extraction from the blood cell samples was performed with the Qiagen DNeasy Blood Extraction Kit. Library prep was done by the immunoSEQ multiplex PCR assay. For the multiplex PCR, a mixture combining 60 forward primers for TCR Vbeta segments and 13 reverse primers for TCR Jbeta segments was used. Amplification of the CDR3 region of rearranged TCR beta genes was performed with a multiplex PCR assay on genomic DNA. On the Illumina HiSeq System, the amplified TCR beta libraries were sequenced as 87-base-pair reads. As for how the authors treated the data: Across the 600 to 700 repertoires, a later analysis counted 75 million to 90 million unique TCR beta chains, 9 million to 14 million of which were shared by at least two donors. A nearest-neighbor algorithm error-corrected the raw reads and collapsed the reads into unique sequences, merging closely related sequences to remove PCR and sequencing errors. CDR3 sequences were aligned to IMGT reference sequences to assign V, D and J gene segments. For a sequence to be retained, at least a six-nucleotide match to both a V gene segment and a J gene segment was required. A rearrangement was called productive if the CDR3 had no stop codons and remained in frame with V and J, and every other rearrangement was called non-productive. CDR3 was defined according to IMGT convention as the region running from the second conserved V-encoded cysteine to the conserved J-encoded phenylalanine. In an earlier analysis of 500 to 650 of the donors, sequences lacking an unambiguous match to a single V gene segment were excluded. In an earlier analysis of 587 of the donors, V segments were called functional above 56.7% productive rearrangements and were called segregating when the between-donor standard deviation exceeded 5%. A statistical classification framework was built to diagnose cytomegalovirus status from the catalog of TCR beta chain sequences. In a later analysis, TCR nucleotide sequences were compared against IMGT/GENE-DB human TR gene sequences so that V and J genes could be assigned. The TCRdist pipeline was used in a later analysis to assign CDR3 sequences and most-parsimonious VDJ recombination scenarios. In a later analysis, each TCR beta chain was defined by its CDR3 amino acid sequence together with its V-gene family, and reads lacking a unique V-gene family were excluded. In a later analysis, several hundred highly shared, low-generation-probability nucleotide sequences were removed to address suspected cross-contamination and a sequencing artifact. In a later analysis, a clonal expansion index for each public chain was calculated from normalized within-repertoire ranks of inferred template counts. A later analysis computed generation probabilities with a VDJ recombination model fitted to out-of-frame rearrangements, and checked the results against IGoR. In a later analysis, TCR-TCR, TCR-HLA and TCR-CMV co-occurrence was scored with hypergeometric tests, and a repertoire-size bias correction was applied to TCR pairs. In a later analysis, false discovery rates were estimated by permuting HLA or CMV assignments 20 times. In a later analysis, co-occurring TCRs were grouped with DBSCAN, and TCRdist sequence similarity was added when clustering was performed within HLA-allele-positive subsets. Co-occurrence clustering excluded repertoires with fewer than 30,000 or more than 120,000 public chains, plus five with anomalous nucleotide sharing. TCRdb mirrors the immuneACCESS table, restricted to in-frame sequences. Some clones are absent from its copies; in checked studies, under half trace to an unresolved V gene, and the reason for the others is unknown. D and trimming were read from the DNA, whereas the V and J calls and clone size are those reported in that table. This sample's table contains 60,000 to 80,000 clones. Around 5% of the sample belongs to the ten largest clones.

V is shortened by 0 bases, J by 8 bases, and the region joining them spans 13 bases. The CDR3 covers 15 residues, taking in both the cysteine and the phenylalanine. Of the read, only the CDR3 DNA is kept; its 45 bases are in frame from base 1. Via the germline V gene, CDR1 is KGHSY and CDR2 FQNENV. Of note for this clone: Its antigen specificity is not known.

Material: PBMCs. The chain is made from TRBV16 and TRBJ1-4, with TRBD1 tentatively as D gene (6 bases match). This receptor was obtained from a man aged 40-49 years in good health and CMV-seronegative. The sequence in DNA is TGTGCCAGCAGCCAATCTACAGGGATAGGGGAAAAACTGTTTTTT. Its translation reads: CASSQSTGIGEKLFF.